Included here is one TCR beta chain sequence, with context. The data belong to a study of blood T cell repertoires in COVID-19. Study information: Sources were T cells, B-cell-depleted T cells, or PBMCs; the material itself was cDNA or gDNA.

Profiling relied on immunoSEQ multiplex PCR, and the TCRdb table lists in-frame clones only, not all of them. The sample has 200,000 to 250,000 clones; around 85% are singletons. Input material: PBMCs or T cells enriched from blood (not recorded which). The origin of this receptor is a woman aged 50 to 60 with acute COVID-19.

The CDR3, as DNA: TGCGCCAGTGCTACAGGGTATAATGAAAAACTGTTTTTT. This sequence encodes CASATGYNEKLFF. This chain uses TRBV5-1 with TRBJ1-4, with TRBD1 as a possible D gene (6 bases). Germline V gene sequence: CDR1 SGHRS, CDR2 YFSETQ. Trimming removed 8 bases from V and 4 bases from J, with 12 bases in between. The CDR3 extends over 13 amino acids.